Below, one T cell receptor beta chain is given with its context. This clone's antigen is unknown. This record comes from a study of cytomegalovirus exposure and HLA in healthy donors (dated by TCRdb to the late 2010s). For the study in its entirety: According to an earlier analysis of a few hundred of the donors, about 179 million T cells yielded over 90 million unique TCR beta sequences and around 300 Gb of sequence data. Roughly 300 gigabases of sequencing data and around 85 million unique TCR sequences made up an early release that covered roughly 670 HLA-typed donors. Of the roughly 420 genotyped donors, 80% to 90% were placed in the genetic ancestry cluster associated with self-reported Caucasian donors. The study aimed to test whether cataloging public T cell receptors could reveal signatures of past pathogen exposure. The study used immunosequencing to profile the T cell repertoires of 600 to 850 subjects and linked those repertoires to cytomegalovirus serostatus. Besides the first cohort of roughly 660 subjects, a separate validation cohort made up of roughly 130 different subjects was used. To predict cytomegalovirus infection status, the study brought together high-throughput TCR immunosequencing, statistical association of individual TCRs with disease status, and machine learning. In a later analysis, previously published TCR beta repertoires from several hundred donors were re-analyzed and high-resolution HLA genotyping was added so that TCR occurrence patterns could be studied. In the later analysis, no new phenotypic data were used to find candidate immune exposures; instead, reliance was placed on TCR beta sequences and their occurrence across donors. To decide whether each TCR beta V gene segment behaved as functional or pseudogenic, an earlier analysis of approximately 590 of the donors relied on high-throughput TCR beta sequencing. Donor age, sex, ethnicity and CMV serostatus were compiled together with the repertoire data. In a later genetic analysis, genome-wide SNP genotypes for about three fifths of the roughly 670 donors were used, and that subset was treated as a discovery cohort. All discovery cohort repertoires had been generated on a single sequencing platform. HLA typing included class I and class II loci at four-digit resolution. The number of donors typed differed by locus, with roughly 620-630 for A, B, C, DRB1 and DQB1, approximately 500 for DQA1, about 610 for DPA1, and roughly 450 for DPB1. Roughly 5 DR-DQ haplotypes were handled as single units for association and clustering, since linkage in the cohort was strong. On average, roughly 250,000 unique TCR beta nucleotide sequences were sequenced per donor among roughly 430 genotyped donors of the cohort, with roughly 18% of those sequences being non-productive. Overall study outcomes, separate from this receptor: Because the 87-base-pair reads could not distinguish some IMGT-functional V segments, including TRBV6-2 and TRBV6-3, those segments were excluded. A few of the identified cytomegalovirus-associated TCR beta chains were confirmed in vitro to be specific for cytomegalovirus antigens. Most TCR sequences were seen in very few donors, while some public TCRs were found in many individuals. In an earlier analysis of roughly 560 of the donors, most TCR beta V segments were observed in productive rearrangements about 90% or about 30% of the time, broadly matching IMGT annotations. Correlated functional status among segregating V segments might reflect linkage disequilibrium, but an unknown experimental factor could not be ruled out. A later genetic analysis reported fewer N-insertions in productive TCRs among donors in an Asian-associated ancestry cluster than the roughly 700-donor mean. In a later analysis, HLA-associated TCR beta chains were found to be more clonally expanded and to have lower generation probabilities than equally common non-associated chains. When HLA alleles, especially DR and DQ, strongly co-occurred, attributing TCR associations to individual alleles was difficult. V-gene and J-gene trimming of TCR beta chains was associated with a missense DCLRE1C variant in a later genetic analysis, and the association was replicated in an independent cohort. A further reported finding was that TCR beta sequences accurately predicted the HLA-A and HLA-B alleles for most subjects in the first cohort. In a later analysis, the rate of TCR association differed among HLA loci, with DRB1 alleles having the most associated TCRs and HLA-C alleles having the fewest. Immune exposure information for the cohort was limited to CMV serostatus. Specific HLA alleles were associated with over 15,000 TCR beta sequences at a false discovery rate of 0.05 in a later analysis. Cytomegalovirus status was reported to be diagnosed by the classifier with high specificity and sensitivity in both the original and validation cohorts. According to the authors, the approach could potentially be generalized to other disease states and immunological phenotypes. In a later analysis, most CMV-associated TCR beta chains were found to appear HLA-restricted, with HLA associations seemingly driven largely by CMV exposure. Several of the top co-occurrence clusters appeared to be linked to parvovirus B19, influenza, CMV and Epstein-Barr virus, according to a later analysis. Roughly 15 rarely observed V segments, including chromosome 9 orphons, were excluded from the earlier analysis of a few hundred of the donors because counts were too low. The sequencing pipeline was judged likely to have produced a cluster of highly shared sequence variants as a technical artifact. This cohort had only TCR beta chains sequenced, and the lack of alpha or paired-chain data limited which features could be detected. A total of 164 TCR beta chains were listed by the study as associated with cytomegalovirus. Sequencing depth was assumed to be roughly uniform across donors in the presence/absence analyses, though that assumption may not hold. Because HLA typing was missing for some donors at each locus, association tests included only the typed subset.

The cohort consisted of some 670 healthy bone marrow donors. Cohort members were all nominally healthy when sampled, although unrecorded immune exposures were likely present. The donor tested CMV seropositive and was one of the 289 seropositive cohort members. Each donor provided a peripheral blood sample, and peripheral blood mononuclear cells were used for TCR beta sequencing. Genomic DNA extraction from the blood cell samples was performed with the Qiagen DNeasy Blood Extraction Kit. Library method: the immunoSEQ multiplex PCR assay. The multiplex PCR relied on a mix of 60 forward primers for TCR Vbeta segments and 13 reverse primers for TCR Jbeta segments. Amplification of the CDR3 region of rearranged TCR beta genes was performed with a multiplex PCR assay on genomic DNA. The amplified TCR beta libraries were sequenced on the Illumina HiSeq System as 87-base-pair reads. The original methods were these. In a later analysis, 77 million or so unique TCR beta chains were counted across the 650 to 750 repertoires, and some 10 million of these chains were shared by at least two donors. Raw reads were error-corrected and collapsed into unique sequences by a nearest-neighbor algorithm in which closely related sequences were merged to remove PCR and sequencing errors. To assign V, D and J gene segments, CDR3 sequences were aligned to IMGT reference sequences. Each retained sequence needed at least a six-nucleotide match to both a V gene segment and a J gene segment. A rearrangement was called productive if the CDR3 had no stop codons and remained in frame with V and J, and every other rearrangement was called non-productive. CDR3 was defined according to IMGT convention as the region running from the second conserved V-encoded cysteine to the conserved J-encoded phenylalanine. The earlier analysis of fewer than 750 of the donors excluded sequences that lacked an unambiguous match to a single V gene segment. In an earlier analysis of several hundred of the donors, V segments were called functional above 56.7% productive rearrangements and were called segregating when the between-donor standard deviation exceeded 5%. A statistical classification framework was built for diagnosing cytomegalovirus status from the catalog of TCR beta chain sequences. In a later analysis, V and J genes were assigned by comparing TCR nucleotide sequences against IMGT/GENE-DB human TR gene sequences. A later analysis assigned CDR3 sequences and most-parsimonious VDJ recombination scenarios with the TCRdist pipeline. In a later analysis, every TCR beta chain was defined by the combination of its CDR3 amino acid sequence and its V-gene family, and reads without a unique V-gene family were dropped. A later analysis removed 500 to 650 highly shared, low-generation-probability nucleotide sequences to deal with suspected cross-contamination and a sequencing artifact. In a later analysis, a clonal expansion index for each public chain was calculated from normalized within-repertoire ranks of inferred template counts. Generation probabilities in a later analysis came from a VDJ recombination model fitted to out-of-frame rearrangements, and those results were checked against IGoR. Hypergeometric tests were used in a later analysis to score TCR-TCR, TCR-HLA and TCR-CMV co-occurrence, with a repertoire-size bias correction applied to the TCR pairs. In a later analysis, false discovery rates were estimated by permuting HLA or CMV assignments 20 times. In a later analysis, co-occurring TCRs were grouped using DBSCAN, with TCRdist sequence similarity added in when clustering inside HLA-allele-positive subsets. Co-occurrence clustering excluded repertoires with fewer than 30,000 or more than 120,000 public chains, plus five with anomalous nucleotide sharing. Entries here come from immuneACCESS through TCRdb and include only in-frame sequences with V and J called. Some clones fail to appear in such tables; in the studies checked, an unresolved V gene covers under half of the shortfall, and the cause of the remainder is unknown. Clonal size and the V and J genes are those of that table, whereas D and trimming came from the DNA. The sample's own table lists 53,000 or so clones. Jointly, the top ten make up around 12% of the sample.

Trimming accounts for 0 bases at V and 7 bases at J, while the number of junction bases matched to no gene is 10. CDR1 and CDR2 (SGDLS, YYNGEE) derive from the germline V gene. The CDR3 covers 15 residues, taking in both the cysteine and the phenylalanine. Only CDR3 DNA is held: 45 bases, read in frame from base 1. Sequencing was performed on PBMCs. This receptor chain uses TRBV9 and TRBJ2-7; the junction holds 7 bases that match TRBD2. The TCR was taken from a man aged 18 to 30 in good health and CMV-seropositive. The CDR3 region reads CASSVDLAKGGEQYF. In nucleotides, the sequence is TGTGCCAGCAGCGTAGATCTAGCCAAGGGAGGGGAGCAGTACTTC.